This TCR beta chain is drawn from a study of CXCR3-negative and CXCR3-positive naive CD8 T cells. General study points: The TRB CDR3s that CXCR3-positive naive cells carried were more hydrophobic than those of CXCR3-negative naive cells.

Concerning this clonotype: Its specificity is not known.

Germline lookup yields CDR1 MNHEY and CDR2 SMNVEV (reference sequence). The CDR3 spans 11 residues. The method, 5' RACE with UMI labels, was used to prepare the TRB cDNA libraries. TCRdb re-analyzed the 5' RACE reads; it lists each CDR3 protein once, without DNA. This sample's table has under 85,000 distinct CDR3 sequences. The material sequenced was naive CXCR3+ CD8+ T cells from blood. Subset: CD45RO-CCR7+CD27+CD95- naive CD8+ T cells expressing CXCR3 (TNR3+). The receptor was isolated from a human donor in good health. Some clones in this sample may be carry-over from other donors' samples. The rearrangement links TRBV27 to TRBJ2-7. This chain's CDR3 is CASSLSNEQYF.